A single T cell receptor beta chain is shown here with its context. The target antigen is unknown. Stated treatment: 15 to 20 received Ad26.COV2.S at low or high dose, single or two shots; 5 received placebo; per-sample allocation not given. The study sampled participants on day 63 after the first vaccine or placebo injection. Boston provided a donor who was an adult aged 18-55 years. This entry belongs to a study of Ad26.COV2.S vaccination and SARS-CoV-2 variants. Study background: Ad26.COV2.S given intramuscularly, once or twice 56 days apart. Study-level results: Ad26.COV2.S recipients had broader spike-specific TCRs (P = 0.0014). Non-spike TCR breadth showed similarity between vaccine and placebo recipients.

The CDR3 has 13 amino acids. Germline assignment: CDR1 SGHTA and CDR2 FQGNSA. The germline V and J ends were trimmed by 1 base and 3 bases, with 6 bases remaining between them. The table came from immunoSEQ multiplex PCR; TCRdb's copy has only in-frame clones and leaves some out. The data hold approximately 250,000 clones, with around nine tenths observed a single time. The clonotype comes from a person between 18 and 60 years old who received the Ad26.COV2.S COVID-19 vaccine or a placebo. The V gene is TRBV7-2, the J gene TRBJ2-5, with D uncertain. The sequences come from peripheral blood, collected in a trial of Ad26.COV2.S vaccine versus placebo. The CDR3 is CASSLGIEETQYF. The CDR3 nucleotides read TGTGCCAGCAGCTTAGGGATAGAAGAGACCCAGTACTTC.